This record covers a single T cell receptor (beta chain). The antigen remains undetermined. V lost 4 bases, J lost 1 base, and 3 bases stayed unmatched. The CDR3 has 14 amino acids. Germline V gene data show CDR1 as PRHDT and CDR2 as FYEKMQ (reference sequence). These data originate in a study of memory B cells and T cells in multiple sclerosis. TCRdb's table, derived via immunoSEQ multiplex PCR, lists solely in-frame clones and lacks some. The sample shows around 30,000 clones, more than 75% of them seen only once. Stimulus-free culture yielded autoproliferating CFSE-dim and non-proliferating CFSE-high T cells, each sequenced separately. Cultures began with 5x10^7 CFSE-labeled PBMCs, unstimulated for more than 6 days, with replicate wells pooled.

This sequence originates from a human donor with multiple sclerosis. Material for sequencing was PBMCs from blood kept in culture. The chain joins TRBV13 to TRBJ1-1; 7 bases are a match to TRBD1. The CDR3 DNA follows: TGTGCCAGCAGCTCTGGGACAGAGAACACTGAAGCTTTCTTT. Amino acids: CASSSGTENTEAFF.